The clone carrying this T cell receptor beta chain showed up just a few times. Its matching antigen is unknown. This entry belongs to a study of T-cell reconstitution after alpha-beta-depleted transplantation in children. Study-level results: Several hundred rapidly expanded clones from non-depleted graft cells reportedly supplied alpha-beta T cells about two months post-transplant.

The germline V gene has CDR1 GTSNPN and CDR2 SVGIG (reference sequence). The length of the CDR3 is 13 residues. V shed 2 bases, J shed 9 bases, and the junction held 6 bases outside the gene matches. Unique molecular identifiers were incorporated into the prepared TCRbeta library. TCRdb reprocessed the PCR reads with MiXCR, giving one entry per CDR3 protein. This table holds about 220,000 distinct CDR3 sequences, over 15% found once. This rearrangement joins TRBV30 to TRBJ2-1, with TRBD2 matching 8 bases. Sample: PBMCs, mostly from graft donor cells, taken 360 days after TCRalphabeta/CD19-depleted stem cell transplant. This TCR derives from a male patient aged 2 to 10 who had a stem cell transplant for acute lymphoblastic leukemia, so the T cells may come from the graft donor. CDR3 sequence reads: CAWSYRGGSEQFF. Written as DNA, the CDR3 is TGTGCCTGGAGTTATCGGGGGGGCAGTGAGCAGTTCTTC.